The 5 T cell receptor beta chains given below trace back to one sample, sequenced in a study of early T cells in non-severe SARS-CoV-2 infection. TCRdb re-analysed the 5' RACE reads in MiXCR, keeping a single row per CDR3 protein. The sample includes about 26,000 distinct CDR3 sequences, approximately 4.1% of them seen just once. Sequenced input: whole blood. The receptors stem from an adult who was a healthcare worker with PCR-confirmed SARS-CoV-2 infection or an uninfected control (not recorded which).

The rearrangement joins TRBV30 to TRBJ1-1; D call uncertain. Trimming shortened V by 3 bases and J by 3 bases, and 8 bases separated the two germline ends. The CDR3 length is 12 residues. Germline V CDR1 and CDR2: GTSNPN, SVGIG (reference sequence). This chain's CDR3 is CAWSPRDTEAFF. In nucleotides, the CDR3 is TGTGCCTGGAGCCCTCGGGACACTGAAGCTTTCTTT. Together with reference TRBV30 and TRBJ1-1, the CDR3 gives the full variable domain: SQTIHQWPATLVQPVGSPLSLECTVEGTSNPNLYWYRQAAGRGLQLLFYSVGIGQISSEVPQNLSASRPQDRQFILSSKKLLLSDSGFYLCAWSPRDTEAFFGQGTRLTVV.

This clonotype was seen at least ten times. The chain employs TRBV30 and TRBJ1-5; no reliable D call. Trimming removed 5 bases from V and 2 bases from J, with 7 bases in between. From germline, CDR1 is GTSNPN and CDR2 SVGIG (reference sequence). The CDR3 loop spans 12 amino acids. The CDR3 nucleotides read TGTGCCTGGGCTCAGGGCAATCAGCCCCAGCATTTT. Its translation: CAWAQGNQPQHF. The variable domain in full, completed from reference TRBV30 and TRBJ1-5, reads SQTIHQWPATLVQPVGSPLSLECTVEGTSNPNLYWYRQAAGRGLQLLFYSVGIGQISSEVPQNLSASRPQDRQFILSSKKLLLSDSGFYLCAWAQGNQPQHFGDGTRLSIL.

This clonotype came up many times. This sequence joins TRBV2 and TRBJ2-3; 13 nucleotides agree with TRBD2. The CDR3 has 17 amino acids. Germline V CDR1 and CDR2: SNHLY, FYNNEI. The junction had 7 bases not matched to a gene; V was cut back by 7 bases and J by 0 bases. The CDR3 DNA is TGTGCCAGCAAGTTAGGACTAGCGGGGGATAGCACAGATACGCAGTATTTT. Translating it yields CASKLGLAGDSTDTQYF. Complete variable domain (other parts from reference TRBV2 and TRBJ2-3): EPEVTQTPSHQVTQMGQEVILRCVPISNHLYFYWYRQILGQKVEFLVSFYNNEISEKSEIFDDQFSVERPDGSNFTLKIRSTKLEDSAMYFCASKLGLAGDSTDTQYFGPGTRLTVL.

This clonotype was seen repeatedly, ten times or more. The chain joins TRBV18 to TRBJ1-2; D is ambiguous. Germline values: CDR1 KGHSH, CDR2 LQKENI. V shed 3 bases and J shed 2 bases, with 13 bases lying between them. The CDR3 runs 15 residues. CDR3 amino acids: CASSPQAEFNYGYTF. The CDR3 DNA is TGTGCCAGCTCACCGCAGGCGGAATTCAACTATGGCTACACCTTC.

The chain is built from TRBV19 and TRBJ2-5, with 9 nucleotides matching TRBD2. V lost 4 bases, J lost 2 bases, and 8 bases stayed unmatched. Germline lookup yields CDR1 LNHDA and CDR2 SQIVND (reference sequence). CDR3 size: 16 residues. DNA for the CDR3: TGTGCCAGTAGTACTGGACTAGCGAAGCTTCAAGAGACCCAGTACTTC. Translated: CASSTGLAKLQETQYF.